The clone carrying this T cell receptor (beta chain) was detected only a few times. Its matching antigen is unknown. These data belong to a study of Graves' ophthalmopathy and Graves' hyperthyroidism. About the research overall: Stable hyperthyroidism denotes an absence of ophthalmopathy throughout 18 months of follow-up. Overall study findings and caveats: The model's ophthalmopathy progression predictions had approximately 69% sensitivity and approximately 72% specificity. Ophthalmopathy versus stable hyperthyroidism: 13-signature model gave less than 90% sensitivity, 80% to 84% specificity.

Unmatched junction bases numbered 10, after V lost 6 bases and J lost 4 bases. The CDR3 has 15 residues. CDR1 LNHDA and CDR2 SQIVND come from the germline V gene (reference sequence). No donor had other autoimmune disease, uncontrolled infection, pregnancy or lactation. Beta-chain TCR CDR3 regions were amplified from RNA transcripts. Second-round multiplex PCR came after a first-round RT-PCR that employed HTBI primers. TCRdb reprocessed the multiplex PCR reads via MiXCR and lists one record per CDR3 protein. This sample has about 600,000 distinct CDR3 sequences, with under 45% found just once. The clonotype originates from an adult man with Graves' hyperthyroidism. Sequenced material: peripheral blood or thyroid tissue (not recorded which). The chain combines TRBV19 with TRBJ1-2, with 8 bases that match TRBD1. The chain's CDR3 is CASRQGVAKRYGYTF. Here the CDR3 DNA reads TGTGCCAGTAGACAGGGGGTAGCCAAGCGCTATGGCTACACCTTC.